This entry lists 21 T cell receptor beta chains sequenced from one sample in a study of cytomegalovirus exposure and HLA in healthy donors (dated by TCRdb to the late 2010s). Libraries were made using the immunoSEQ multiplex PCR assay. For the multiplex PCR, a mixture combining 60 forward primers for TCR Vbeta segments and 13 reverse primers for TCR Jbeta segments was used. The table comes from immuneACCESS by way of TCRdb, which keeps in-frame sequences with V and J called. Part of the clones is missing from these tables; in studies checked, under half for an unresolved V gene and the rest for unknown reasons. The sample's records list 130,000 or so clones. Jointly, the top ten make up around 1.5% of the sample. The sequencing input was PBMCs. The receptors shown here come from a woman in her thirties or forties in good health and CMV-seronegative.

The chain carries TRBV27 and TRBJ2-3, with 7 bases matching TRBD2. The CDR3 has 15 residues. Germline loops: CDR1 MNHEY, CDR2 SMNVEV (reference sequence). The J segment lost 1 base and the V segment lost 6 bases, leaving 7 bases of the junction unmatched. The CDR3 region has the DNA TGTGCCAGCAGGGACCTAGCGGCTGGCACAGATACGCAGTATTTT. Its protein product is CASRDLAAGTDTQYF.

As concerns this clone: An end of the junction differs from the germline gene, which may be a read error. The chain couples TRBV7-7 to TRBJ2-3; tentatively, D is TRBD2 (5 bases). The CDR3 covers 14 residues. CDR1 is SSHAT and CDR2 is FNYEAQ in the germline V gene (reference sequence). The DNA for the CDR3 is TGTGCTAGCAGCTTAGACGGGGGCACAGATACGCAGTATTTT. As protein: CASSLDGGTDTQYF.

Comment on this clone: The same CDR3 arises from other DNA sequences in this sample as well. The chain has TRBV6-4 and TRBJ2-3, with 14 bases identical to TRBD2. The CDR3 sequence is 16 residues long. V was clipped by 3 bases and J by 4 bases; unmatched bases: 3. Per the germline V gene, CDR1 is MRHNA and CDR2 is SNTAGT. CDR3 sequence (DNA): TGTGCCAGCAGTGAGGGGACTAGCGGGGGTGCAGATACGCAGTATTTT. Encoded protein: CASSEGTSGGADTQYF.

CDR3 region: CASSVMQGMGYEQYF. DNA for the CDR3: TGTGCCAGCAGCGTCATGCAGGGGATGGGCTACGAGCAGTACTTC. This chain uses TRBV7-3 with TRBJ2-7, with a possible D match to TRBD1 (6 bases). The germline V gene has CDR1 SGHTA and CDR2 FQGTGA. This CDR3 region has 15 residues. V was pared by 5 bases and J by 3 bases, with 17 bases between.

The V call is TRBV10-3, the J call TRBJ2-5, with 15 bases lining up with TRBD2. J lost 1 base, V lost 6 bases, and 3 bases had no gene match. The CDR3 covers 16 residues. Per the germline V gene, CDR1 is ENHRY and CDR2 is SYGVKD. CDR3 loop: CAISSGLAGGQETQYF. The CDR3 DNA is TGTGCCATCAGCTCGGGACTAGCGGGGGGCCAAGAGACCCAGTACTTC.

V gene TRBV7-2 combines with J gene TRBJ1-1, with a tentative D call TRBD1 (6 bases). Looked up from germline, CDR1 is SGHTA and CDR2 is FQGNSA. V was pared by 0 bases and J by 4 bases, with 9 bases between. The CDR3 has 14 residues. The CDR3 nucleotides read TGTGCCAGCAGCTTAGCAGGGACATTCACTGAAGCTTTCTTT. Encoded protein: CASSLAGTFTEAFF.

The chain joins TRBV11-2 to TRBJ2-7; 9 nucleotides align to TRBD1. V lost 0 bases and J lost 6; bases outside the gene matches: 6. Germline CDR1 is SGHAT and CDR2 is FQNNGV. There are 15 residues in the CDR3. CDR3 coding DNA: TGTGCCAGCAGCTTAGAAGGGACAGGGAGCGGCGAGCAGTACGTC. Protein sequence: CASSLEGTGSGEQYV.

CDR3 sequence: CASSSLVLPNQPQHF. Here the CDR3 DNA reads TGTGCCAGCAGCTCCCTTGTCCTCCCGAATCAGCCCCAGCATTTT. The chain carries TRBV5-6 and TRBJ1-5; D not resolved. The CDR3 runs to 15 residues. V was cut by 3 bases and J by 4 bases, with 14 bases left in between. Germline V gene lookup returns CDR1 SGHDT and CDR2 YYEEEE.

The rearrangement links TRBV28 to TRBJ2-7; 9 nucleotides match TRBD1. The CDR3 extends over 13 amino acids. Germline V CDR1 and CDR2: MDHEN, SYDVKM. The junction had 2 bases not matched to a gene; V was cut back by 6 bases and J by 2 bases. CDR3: CASRRQGAYEQYF. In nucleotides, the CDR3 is TGTGCCAGCAGACGACAGGGGGCCTACGAGCAGTACTTC.

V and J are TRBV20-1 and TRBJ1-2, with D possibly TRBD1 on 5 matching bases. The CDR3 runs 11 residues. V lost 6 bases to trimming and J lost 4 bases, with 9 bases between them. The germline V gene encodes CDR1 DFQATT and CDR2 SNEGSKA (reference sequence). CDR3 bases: TGCAGTGCCCAGGGCGGCTATGGCTACACCTTC. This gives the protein CSAQGGYGYTF.

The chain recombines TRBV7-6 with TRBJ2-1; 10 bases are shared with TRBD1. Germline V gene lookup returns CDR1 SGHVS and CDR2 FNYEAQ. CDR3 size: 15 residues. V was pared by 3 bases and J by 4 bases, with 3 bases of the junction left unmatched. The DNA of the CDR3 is TGTGCCAGCAGCTTTGGGACAGGGGCATACAATGAGCAGTTCTTC. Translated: CASSFGTGAYNEQFF. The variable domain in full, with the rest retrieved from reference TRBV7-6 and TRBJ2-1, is GAGVSQSPRYKVTKRGQDVALRCDPISGHVSLYWYRQALGQGPEFLTYFNYEAQQDKSGLPNDRFSAERPEGSISTLTIQRTEQRDSAMYRCASSFGTGAYNEQFFGPGTRLTVL.

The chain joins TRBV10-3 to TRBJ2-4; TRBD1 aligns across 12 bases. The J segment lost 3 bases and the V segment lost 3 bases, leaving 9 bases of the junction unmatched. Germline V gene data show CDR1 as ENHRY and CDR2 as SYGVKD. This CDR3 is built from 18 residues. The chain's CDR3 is CAISEPGQGAHVKNIQYF. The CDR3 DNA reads TGTGCCATCAGTGAACCGGGACAGGGGGCGCACGTCAAAAACATTCAGTACTTC.

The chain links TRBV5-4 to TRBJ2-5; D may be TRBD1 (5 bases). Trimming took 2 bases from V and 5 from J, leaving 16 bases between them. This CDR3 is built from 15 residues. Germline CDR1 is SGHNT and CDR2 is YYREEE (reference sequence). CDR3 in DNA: TGTGCCAGCAGCTTAGGCAGGGAAGTTTTGGAGACCCAGTACTTC. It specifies CASSLGREVLETQYF.

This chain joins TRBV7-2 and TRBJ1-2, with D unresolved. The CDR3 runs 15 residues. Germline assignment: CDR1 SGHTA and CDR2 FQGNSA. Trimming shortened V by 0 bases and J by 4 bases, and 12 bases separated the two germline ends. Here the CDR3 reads CASSLASSGSYGYTF. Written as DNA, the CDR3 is TGTGCCAGCAGCTTAGCCTCCTCGGGGAGCTATGGCTACACCTTC. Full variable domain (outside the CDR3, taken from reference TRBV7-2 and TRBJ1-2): GAGVSQSPSNKVTEKGKDVELRCDPISGHTALYWYRQSLGQGLEFLIYFQGNSAPDKSGLPSDRFSAERTGGSVSTLTIQRTQQEDSAVYLCASSLASSGSYGYTFGSGTRLTVV.

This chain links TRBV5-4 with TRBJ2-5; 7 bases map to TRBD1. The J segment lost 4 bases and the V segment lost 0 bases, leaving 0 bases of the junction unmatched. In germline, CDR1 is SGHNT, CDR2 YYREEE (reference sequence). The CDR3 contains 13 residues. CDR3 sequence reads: CASSLDRGETQYF. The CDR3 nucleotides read TGTGCCAGCAGCTTGGACAGGGGAGAGACCCAGTACTTC.

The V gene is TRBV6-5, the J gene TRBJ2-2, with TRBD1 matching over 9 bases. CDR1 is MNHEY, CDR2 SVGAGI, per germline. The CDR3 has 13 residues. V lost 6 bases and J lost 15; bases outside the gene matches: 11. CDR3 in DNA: TGTGCCAGCAGAGCCCCGGGACAGGGAAAGTTGTTTTTT. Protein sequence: CASRAPGQGKLFF.

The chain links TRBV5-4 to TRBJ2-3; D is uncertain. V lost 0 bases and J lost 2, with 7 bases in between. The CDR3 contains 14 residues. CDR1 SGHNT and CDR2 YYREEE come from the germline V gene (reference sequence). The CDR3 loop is CASSLVADTDTQYF. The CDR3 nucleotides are TGTGCCAGCAGCTTGGTGGCGGACACAGATACGCAGTATTTT.

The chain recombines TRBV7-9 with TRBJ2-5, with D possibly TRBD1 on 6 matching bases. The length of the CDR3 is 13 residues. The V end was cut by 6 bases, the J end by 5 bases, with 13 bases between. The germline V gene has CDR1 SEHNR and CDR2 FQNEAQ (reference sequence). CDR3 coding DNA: TGTGCCAGCAGGGATACTAGGGGGGAGACCCAGTACTTC. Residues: CASRDTRGETQYF. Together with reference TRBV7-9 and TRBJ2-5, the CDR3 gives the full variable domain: DTGVSQNPRHKITKRGQNVTFRCDPISEHNRLYWYRQTLGQGPEFLTYFQNEAQLEKSRLLSDRFSAERPKGSFSTLEIQRTEQGDSAMYLCASRDTRGETQYFGPGTRLLVL.

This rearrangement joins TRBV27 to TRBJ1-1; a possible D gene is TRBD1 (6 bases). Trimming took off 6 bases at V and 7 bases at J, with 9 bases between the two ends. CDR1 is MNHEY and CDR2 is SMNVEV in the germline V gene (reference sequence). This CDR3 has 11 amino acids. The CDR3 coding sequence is TGTGCCAGCAGCAAACAGGGTGAAGCTTTCTTT. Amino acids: CASSKQGEAFF.

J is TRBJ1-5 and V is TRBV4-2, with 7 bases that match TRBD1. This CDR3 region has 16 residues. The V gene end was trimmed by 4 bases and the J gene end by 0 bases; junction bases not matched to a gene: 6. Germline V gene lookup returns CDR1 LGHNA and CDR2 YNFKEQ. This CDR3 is CASSLEGQNSNQPQHF. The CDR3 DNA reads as TGTGCCAGCAGCCTTGAGGGACAGAATAGCAATCAGCCCCAGCATTTT.

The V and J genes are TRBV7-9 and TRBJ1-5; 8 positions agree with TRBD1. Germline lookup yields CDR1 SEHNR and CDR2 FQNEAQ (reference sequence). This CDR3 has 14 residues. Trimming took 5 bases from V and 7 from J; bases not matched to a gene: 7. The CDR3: CASSKQGGPQPQHF. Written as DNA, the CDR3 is TGTGCCAGCAGCAAACAGGGGGGTCCGCAGCCCCAGCATTTT. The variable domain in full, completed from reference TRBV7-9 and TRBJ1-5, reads DTGVSQNPRHKITKRGQNVTFRCDPISEHNRLYWYRQTLGQGPEFLTYFQNEAQLEKSRLLSDRFSAERPKGSFSTLEIQRTEQGDSAMYLCASSKQGGPQPQHFGDGTRLSIL.